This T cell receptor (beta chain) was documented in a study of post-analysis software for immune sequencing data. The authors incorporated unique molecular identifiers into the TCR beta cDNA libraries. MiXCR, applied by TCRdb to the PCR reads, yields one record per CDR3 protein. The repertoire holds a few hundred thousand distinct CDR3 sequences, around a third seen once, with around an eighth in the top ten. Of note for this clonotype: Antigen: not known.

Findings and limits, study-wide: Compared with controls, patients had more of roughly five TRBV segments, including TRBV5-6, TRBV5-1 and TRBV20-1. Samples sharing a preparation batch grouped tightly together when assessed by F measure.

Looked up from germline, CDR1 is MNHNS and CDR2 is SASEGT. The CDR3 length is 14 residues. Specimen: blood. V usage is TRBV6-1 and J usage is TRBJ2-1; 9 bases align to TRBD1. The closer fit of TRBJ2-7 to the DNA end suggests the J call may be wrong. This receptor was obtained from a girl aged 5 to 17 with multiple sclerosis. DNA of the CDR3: TGTGCCACCGGGACAGGGAACCCCTACAATGAGCAGTACTTC. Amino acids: CATGTGNPYNEQYF.